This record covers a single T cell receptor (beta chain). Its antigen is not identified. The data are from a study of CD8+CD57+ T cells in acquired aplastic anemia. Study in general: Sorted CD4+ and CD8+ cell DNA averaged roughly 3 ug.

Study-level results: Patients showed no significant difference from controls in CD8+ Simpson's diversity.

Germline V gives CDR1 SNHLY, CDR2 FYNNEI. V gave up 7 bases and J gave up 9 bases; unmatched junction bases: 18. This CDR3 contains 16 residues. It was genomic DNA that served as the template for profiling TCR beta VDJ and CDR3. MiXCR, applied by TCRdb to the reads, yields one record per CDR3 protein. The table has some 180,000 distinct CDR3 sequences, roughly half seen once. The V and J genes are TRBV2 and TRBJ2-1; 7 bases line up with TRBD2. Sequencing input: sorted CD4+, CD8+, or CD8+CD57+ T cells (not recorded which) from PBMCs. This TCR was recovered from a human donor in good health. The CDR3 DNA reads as TGTGCCAGCAACGGGGGGTCTCGACTGGGATCCCGTGAGCAGTTCTTC. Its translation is CASNGGSRLGSREQFF.